A selection of T cell receptor beta chains follows, all from one sample in a study of cytomegalovirus exposure and HLA in healthy donors. The repertoire was sequenced with immunoSEQ multiplex PCR; TCRdb's copy has only in-frame clones and lacks some. The sample shows about 160,000 clones, less than 85% of them seen only once. Sequencing used PBMCs. The receptors were gathered from a male donor in good health and CMV-seronegative. CDR3s include the opening cysteine and the closing phenylalanine or tryptophan. D genes are given only for firm matches. Only part of the rows carry a size: once, few, many, or a class if the clone is expanded.

j_gene: TRBJ2-3; d_gene: TRBD2; abundance: -; v_gene: TRBV6-1; len: 15; CDR3nt: TGTGCCAGCAGGACCGGGACTAGAGAGGGATTTACGCAGTATTTT; CDR3aa: CASRTGTREGFTQYF
j_gene: TRBJ2-1; d_gene: -; abundance: -; v_gene: TRBV11-3; len: 16; CDR3nt: TGTGCCAGCAGCTTAGGGGGCCAGACCTTCTACAATGAGCAGTTCTTC; CDR3aa: CASSLGGQTFYNEQFF
j_gene: TRBJ2-2; d_gene: TRBD2; abundance: -; v_gene: TRBV7-6; len: 20; CDR3nt: TGTGCCAGCAGCTTCGGTCCCACGACTAGCGGGGGGGATAACACCGGGGAGCTGTTTTTT; CDR3aa: CASSFGPTTSGGDNTGELFF
j_gene: TRBJ2-7; d_gene: TRBD2; abundance: -; v_gene: TRBV6-1; len: 12; CDR3nt: TGTGCCAGCAACCTCCGGGGGGGCGAGCAGTACTTC; CDR3aa: CASNLRGGEQYF
j_gene: TRBJ2-7; d_gene: TRBD1; abundance: -; v_gene: TRBV28; len: 13; CDR3nt: TGTGCCAGCAGTACCGACAGGGTTTACGAGCAGTACTTC; CDR3aa: CASSTDRVYEQYF
j_gene: TRBJ1-1; d_gene: -; abundance: -; v_gene: TRBV4-1; len: 14; CDR3nt: TGCGCCAGCAGCCTGCAACAGACGAACACTGAAGCTTTCTTT; CDR3aa: CASSLQQTNTEAFF
j_gene: TRBJ1-1; d_gene: -; abundance: -; v_gene: TRBV29-1; len: 12; CDR3nt: TGCAGCGTGGGGGAGGGGCGTAGTGAAGCTTTCTTT; CDR3aa: CSVGEGRSEAFF
j_gene: TRBJ2-2; d_gene: -; abundance: few; v_gene: TRBV6-1; len: 13; CDR3nt: TGTGCCAGCAGTGAACGTCTAGCCGGGGAGCTGTTTTTT; CDR3aa: CASSERLAGELFF
j_gene: TRBJ1-1; d_gene: -; abundance: -; v_gene: TRBV20-1; len: 10; CDR3nt: TGCAGAGCGGCGGGGGCTGAAGCTTTCTTT; CDR3aa: CRAAGAEAFF
j_gene: TRBJ2-7; d_gene: TRBD2; abundance: -; v_gene: TRBV14; len: 17; CDR3nt: TGTGCCAGCAGCGGAACGGGACTAGCGGGAAAACGCTACGAGCAGTACTTC; CDR3aa: CASSGTGLAGKRYEQYF
j_gene: TRBJ2-1; d_gene: TRBD2; abundance: once; v_gene: TRBV7-6; len: 13; CDR3nt: TGTGCCAGCAGCCCCTATAGCGGGAGGGGGCAGTTCTTC; CDR3aa: CASSPYSGRGQFF
j_gene: TRBJ2-1; d_gene: TRBD1; abundance: -; v_gene: TRBV5-1; len: 15; CDR3nt: TGCGCCAGCGGTCGGGCCGGGACAGGGGATAATGAGCAGTTCTTC; CDR3aa: CASGRAGTGDNEQFF
j_gene: TRBJ1-2; d_gene: TRBD1; abundance: -; v_gene: TRBV6-4; len: 14; CDR3nt: TGTGCCAGCAGCCCAGGGGGACAGAACTATGGCTACACCTTC; CDR3aa: CASSPGGQNYGYTF
j_gene: TRBJ2-6; d_gene: -; abundance: -; v_gene: TRBV4-2; len: 18; CDR3nt: TGTGCCAGCAGCCAAGTCGCGACAGCCAACTCTGGGGCCAACGTCCTGACTTTC; CDR3aa: CASSQVATANSGANVLTF
j_gene: TRBJ2-5; d_gene: TRBD2; abundance: -; v_gene: TRBV9; len: 16; CDR3nt: TGTGCCAGCAGCGTAGGGCGGGAGGAGGTTTGGGAGACCCAGTACTTC; CDR3aa: CASSVGREEVWETQYF
j_gene: TRBJ2-5; d_gene: TRBD2; abundance: -; v_gene: TRBV10-3; len: 15; CDR3nt: TGTGCCATCAGTGAACTAGCGGGAGGGGGAGAGACCCAGTACTTC; CDR3aa: CAISELAGGGETQYF
j_gene: TRBJ2-2; d_gene: TRBD1; abundance: -; v_gene: TRBV4-1; len: 17; CDR3nt: TGCGCCAGCAGCCAAGCTCGAGACAGGGGCGACACCGGGGAGCTGTTTTTT; CDR3aa: CASSQARDRGDTGELFF
j_gene: TRBJ1-4; d_gene: -; abundance: few; v_gene: TRBV28; len: 12; CDR3nt: TGTGCCACCGGGACACTTAATGAAAAACTGTTTTTT; CDR3aa: CATGTLNEKLFF
j_gene: TRBJ2-1; d_gene: -; abundance: -; v_gene: TRBV5-1; len: 14; CDR3nt: TGCGCCAGCAGCTTGGAGGGGGTGGACAATGAGCAGTTCTTC; CDR3aa: CASSLEGVDNEQFF
j_gene: TRBJ1-4; d_gene: -; abundance: -; v_gene: TRBV10-3; len: 16; CDR3nt: TGTGCCATCAGTTCTGGACATGGGGCGACTAATGAAAAACTGTTTTTT; CDR3aa: CAISSGHGATNEKLFF
j_gene: TRBJ2-3; d_gene: -; abundance: -; v_gene: TRBV9; len: 14; CDR3nt: TGTGCCAGCAGCGTCGTAGCGGGCACAGATACGCAGTATTTT; CDR3aa: CASSVVAGTDTQYF
j_gene: TRBJ2-2; d_gene: -; abundance: -; v_gene: TRBV5-6; len: 15; CDR3nt: TGTGCCAGCAGCTTGGCTCTAGCGACCGGCGGGGAGCTGTTTTTT; CDR3aa: CASSLALATGGELFF
j_gene: TRBJ2-7; d_gene: -; abundance: -; v_gene: TRBV5-5; len: 13; CDR3nt: TGTGCCAGCAGCCTTTGGACTGAAGGGGAGCAGTACTTC; CDR3aa: CASSLWTEGEQYF
j_gene: TRBJ2-5; d_gene: TRBD1; abundance: -; v_gene: TRBV5-6; len: 13; CDR3nt: TGTGCCAGCAGCGGCAGGGGGCGGGAGACCCAGTACTTC; CDR3aa: CASSGRGRETQYF
j_gene: TRBJ1-6; d_gene: -; abundance: few; v_gene: TRBV19; len: 13; CDR3nt: TGTGCCAGCACAACCCCGGGGGAGTCACCCCTCCACTTT; CDR3aa: CASTTPGESPLHF
j_gene: TRBJ2-7; d_gene: -; abundance: -; v_gene: TRBV7-6; len: 15; CDR3nt: TGTGCCAGCAGCCTACGGGGCTGGCCAGGGGACGAGCAGTACTTC; CDR3aa: CASSLRGWPGDEQYF
j_gene: TRBJ2-7; d_gene: TRBD1; abundance: -; v_gene: TRBV27; len: 18; CDR3nt: TGTGCCAGCAGTTGGTTTAAACCGAGCACAGGGGTATCCTACGAGCAGTACTTC; CDR3aa: CASSWFKPSTGVSYEQYF
j_gene: TRBJ1-2; d_gene: TRBD1; abundance: once; v_gene: TRBV19; len: 14; CDR3nt: TGTGCCAGTAGTATACGGACAGGGGTCGATGGCTACACCTTC; CDR3aa: CASSIRTGVDGYTF
j_gene: TRBJ2-2; d_gene: TRBD1; abundance: -; v_gene: TRBV18; len: 16; CDR3nt: TGTGCCAGCTCACCGCGGCAGGGGGTCAACACCGGGGAGCTGTTTTTT; CDR3aa: CASSPRQGVNTGELFF
j_gene: TRBJ1-6; d_gene: TRBD1; abundance: once; v_gene: TRBV6-4; len: 13; CDR3nt: TGTGCCAGCAGTGACAGGGGGCATTCACCCCTCCACTTT; CDR3aa: CASSDRGHSPLHF
j_gene: TRBJ2-4; d_gene: -; abundance: -; v_gene: TRBV25-1; len: 15; CDR3nt: TGTGCCAGCAGTGAATTTATATTAGCCAAAAACATTCAGTACTTC; CDR3aa: CASSEFILAKNIQYF
j_gene: TRBJ2-3; d_gene: TRBD1; abundance: -; v_gene: TRBV11-2; len: 17; CDR3nt: TGTGCCAGCAGCTTGGCGGGACAGGGGTCCTACACAGATACGCAGTATTTT; CDR3aa: CASSLAGQGSYTDTQYF
j_gene: TRBJ1-6; d_gene: -; abundance: -; v_gene: TRBV6-5; len: 15; CDR3nt: TGTGCCAGCAGCCCAAAGCGGGTGTTGAATTCACCCCTCCACTTT; CDR3aa: CASSPKRVLNSPLHF
j_gene: TRBJ2-7; d_gene: TRBD2; abundance: -; v_gene: TRBV11-1; len: 19; CDR3nt: TGTGCCAGCAGCTTAGGGGCAGGCCAGCCGGGACTAGCGGGAGCCGAGCAGTACTTC; CDR3aa: CASSLGAGQPGLAGAEQYF
j_gene: TRBJ2-7; d_gene: -; abundance: -; v_gene: TRBV7-9; len: 11; CDR3nt: TGTGCCAGCAGCAGCGGAGACGAGCAGTACTTC; CDR3aa: CASSSGDEQYF
j_gene: TRBJ2-5; d_gene: -; abundance: -; v_gene: TRBV7-9; len: 14; CDR3nt: TGTGCCAGCAGAACAATCGGGAGCCAAGAGACCCAGTACTTC; CDR3aa: CASRTIGSQETQYF
j_gene: TRBJ2-3; d_gene: -; abundance: -; v_gene: TRBV10-3; len: 13; CDR3nt: TGTGCCATCAGTGAGGCCCAGTTAGATACGCAGTATTTT; CDR3aa: CAISEAQLDTQYF
j_gene: TRBJ2-1; d_gene: -; abundance: -; v_gene: TRBV30; len: 15; CDR3nt: TGTGCCTGGAGTAAGAGGAGGAGCTCCTACAATGAGCAGTTCTTC; CDR3aa: CAWSKRRSSYNEQFF
j_gene: TRBJ2-3; d_gene: TRBD2; abundance: -; v_gene: TRBV5-6; len: 18; CDR3nt: TGTGCCAGTAGCTTGGAACGGACTAGCCCTTTACCCACAGATACGCAGTATTTT; CDR3aa: CASSLERTSPLPTDTQYF
j_gene: TRBJ2-5; d_gene: TRBD1; abundance: -; v_gene: TRBV19; len: 15; CDR3nt: TGTGCCAGTACCCCGACAGGGGGCATGGGAGAGACCCAGTACTTC; CDR3aa: CASTPTGGMGETQYF
j_gene: TRBJ1-4; d_gene: -; abundance: -; v_gene: TRBV19; len: 14; CDR3nt: TGTGCCAGTAGATCCACAGGGTCTAATGAAAAACTGTTTTTT; CDR3aa: CASRSTGSNEKLFF
j_gene: TRBJ1-2; d_gene: -; abundance: -; v_gene: TRBV9; len: 15; CDR3nt: TGTGCCAGCAGCGTGGGGGGAAAACTTAATTATGGCTACACCTTC; CDR3aa: CASSVGGKLNYGYTF
j_gene: TRBJ1-2; d_gene: -; abundance: -; v_gene: TRBV9; len: 15; CDR3nt: TGTGCCAGCAGCGTAGGACAGAGTACTAACTATGGCTACACCTTC; CDR3aa: CASSVGQSTNYGYTF
j_gene: TRBJ2-2; d_gene: -; abundance: -; v_gene: TRBV30; len: 16; CDR3nt: TGTGCCTGGAGTGTACGGGGCAGGGGAGATACTGGGGAGCTGTTTTTT; CDR3aa: CAWSVRGRGDTGELFF
j_gene: TRBJ1-5; d_gene: TRBD1; abundance: -; v_gene: TRBV7-2; len: 15; CDR3nt: TGTGCCAGCAGCCTAGGGGGCAGGAGCAATCAGCCCCAGCATTTT; CDR3aa: CASSLGGRSNQPQHF
j_gene: TRBJ2-7; d_gene: -; abundance: once; v_gene: TRBV28; len: 12; CDR3nt: TGTGCCAGCAGTTTAAACAGTTACGAGCAGTACTTC; CDR3aa: CASSLNSYEQYF
j_gene: TRBJ2-2; d_gene: TRBD1; abundance: -; v_gene: TRBV29-1; len: 13; CDR3nt: TGCAGCGTCGTACAGGGGAAAACCGGGGAGCTGTTTTTT; CDR3aa: CSVVQGKTGELFF
j_gene: TRBJ2-3; d_gene: TRBD2; abundance: -; v_gene: TRBV30; len: 18; CDR3nt: TGTGCCTGGAGTACACGGGTGCTAGCGGGAGTCGTCCCAGATACGCAGTATTTT; CDR3aa: CAWSTRVLAGVVPDTQYF
j_gene: TRBJ2-7; d_gene: -; abundance: -; v_gene: TRBV7-2; len: 16; CDR3nt: TGTGCCAGCAGCTTCCAGGTAGGATACAATACCTACGAGCAGTACTTC; CDR3aa: CASSFQVGYNTYEQYF